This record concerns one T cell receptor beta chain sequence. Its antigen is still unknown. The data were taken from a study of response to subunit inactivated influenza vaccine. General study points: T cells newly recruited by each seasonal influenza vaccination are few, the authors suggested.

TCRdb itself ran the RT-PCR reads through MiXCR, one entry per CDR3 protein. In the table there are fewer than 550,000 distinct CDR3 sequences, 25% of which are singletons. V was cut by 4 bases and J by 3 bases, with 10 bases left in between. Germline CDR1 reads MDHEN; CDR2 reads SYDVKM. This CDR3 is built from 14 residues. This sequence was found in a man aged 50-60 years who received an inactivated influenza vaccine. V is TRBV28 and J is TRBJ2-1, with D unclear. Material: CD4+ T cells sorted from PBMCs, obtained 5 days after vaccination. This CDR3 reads CASSSPDRYNEQFF. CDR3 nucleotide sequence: TGTGCCAGCAGTTCCCCGGACCGCTACAATGAGCAGTTCTTC.